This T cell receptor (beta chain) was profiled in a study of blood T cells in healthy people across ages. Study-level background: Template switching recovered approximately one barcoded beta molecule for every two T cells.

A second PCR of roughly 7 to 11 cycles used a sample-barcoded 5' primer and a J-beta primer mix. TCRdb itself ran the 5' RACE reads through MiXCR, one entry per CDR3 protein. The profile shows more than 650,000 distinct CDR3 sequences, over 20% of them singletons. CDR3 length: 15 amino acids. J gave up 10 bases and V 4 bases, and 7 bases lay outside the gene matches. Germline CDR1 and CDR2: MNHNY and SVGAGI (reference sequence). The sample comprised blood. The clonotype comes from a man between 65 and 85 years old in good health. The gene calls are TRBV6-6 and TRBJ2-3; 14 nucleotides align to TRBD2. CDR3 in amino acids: CASSSGLAGGRSQYF. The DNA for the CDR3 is TGTGCCAGCAGTTCCGGACTAGCGGGGGGTCGGTCGCAGTATTTT.